This T cell receptor beta chain was recorded in a study of blood T cell repertoires in COVID-19. Looking at the study overall: From the United States, Italy and Spain came samples of acute and convalescent COVID-19. T cells, B-cell-depleted T cells, or PBMCs provided the cDNA or gDNA that served as material.

The CDR3 contains 15 residues. The ends were cut back, 0 bases at V and 0 bases at J, with 6 bases in the middle. CDR1 is MGHRA and CDR2 is YSYEKL in the germline V gene. Per the original data handling: The assay estimated nucleated cells by amplifying reference gene primers. The table came from immunoSEQ multiplex PCR; TCRdb's copy has only in-frame clones and leaves some out. Clone size and the V and J calls come from that table; the DNA yielded D and trimming. This table holds 85,000 to 130,000 clones, 71% found once. V is TRBV4-1 and J is TRBJ2-1, with TRBD2 as a possible D gene (6 bases). The specimen was peripheral blood. This sequence originates from a human donor with acute or convalescent COVID-19. The donor label of this sample is uncertain. The CDR3 bases are TGCGCCAGCAGCCAAGAGACTAGCTCCTACAATGAGCAGTTCTTC. Its protein product is CASSQETSSYNEQFF.